What follows are 21 T cell receptor beta chains derived from one specimen sequenced in a study of T cell responses to AZD1222 COVID-19 vaccine. The table came from immunoSEQ multiplex PCR; TCRdb's copy has only in-frame clones and leaves some out. The repertoire holds 170,000 or so clones, around 90% seen once, with 2.6% in the top ten. The starting material was peripheral blood, obtained on day 0 of AZD1222 vaccination. The source of these receptors is an adult in good health.

V gene TRBV3-1 (or the pseudogene TRBV3-2) combines with J gene TRBJ1-2; a possible D gene is TRBD1 (5 bases). The germline V gene encodes CDR1 LGHDT and CDR2 YNNKEL (reference sequence). The CDR3 has 14 amino acids. Deletions cut 0 bases from V and 7 bases from J, with 12 bases between. CDR3 in DNA: TGTGCCAGCAGCCAAGATCGGCAGGGATTTGGCTACACCTTC. This translates into CASSQDRQGFGYTF.

J is TRBJ2-5 and V is TRBV11-2; no firm D call. V lost 2 bases to trimming and J lost 2 bases, with 9 bases between them. Germline assignment: CDR1 SGHAT and CDR2 FQNNGV. The length of the CDR3 is 14 residues. Here the CDR3 reads CASSLYTEQETQYF. CDR3 DNA: TGTGCCAGCAGCTTATACACAGAACAAGAGACCCAGTACTTC.

This clone was counted only a few times. This chain joins TRBV4-2 and TRBJ1-4, with TRBD1 matching 10 bases. V dropped 4 bases and J dropped 7; count of bases not matched to a gene: 6. The germline V gene encodes CDR1 LGHNA and CDR2 YNFKEQ. The CDR3 is 15 amino acids. CDR3 bases: TGTGCCAGCAGCCGAGGGACAGGGGAGGGTGAAAAACTGTTTTTT. Its translation: CASSRGTGEGEKLFF.

This sequence joins TRBV6-6 and TRBJ2-1, with 8 bases aligning to TRBD1. CDR3 length: 15 amino acids. After removal of 2 bases from V and 1 base from J, the junction contained 1 base not matched to a gene. CDR1 and CDR2 (germline): MNHNY, SVGAGI (reference sequence). The CDR3 region is CASSYRDRSYNEQFF. DNA of the CDR3: TGTGCCAGCAGTTACAGGGACAGGTCCTACAATGAGCAGTTCTTC.

A few counts support this clone. This chain uses TRBV28 with TRBJ1-6, with no clear D. There are 11 residues in the CDR3. The germline V gene has CDR1 MDHEN and CDR2 SYDVKM. Between the trimmed V and J ends, which lost 4 bases and 10 bases, there was a span of 5 bases. CDR3 protein: CASSSQSPLHF. The CDR3 nucleotides are TGTGCCAGCAGTTCTCAGTCACCCCTCCACTTT. Combining the CDR3 with reference TRBV28 and TRBJ1-6 gives the whole variable domain DVKVTQSSRYLVKRTGEKVFLECVQDMDHENMFWYRQDPGLGLRLIYFSYDVKMKEKGDIPEGYSVSREKKERFSLILESASTNQTSMYLCASSSQSPLHFGNGTRLTVT.

The genes are TRBV29-1 and TRBJ1-2; 8 bases align to TRBD1. CDR3 length: 12 residues. The V and J ends lost 4 bases and 4 bases, in that order; junction bases with no gene match: 2. Looked up from germline, CDR1 is SQVTM and CDR2 is ANQGSEA. CDR3 residues: CSVAGGGYGYTF. DNA for the CDR3: TGCAGCGTTGCAGGGGGCGGCTATGGCTACACCTTC.

The rearrangement joins TRBV6-1 to TRBJ1-1; unclear D gene. This CDR3 spans 12 amino acids. The V end was cut by 3 bases, the J end by 5 bases, with 7 bases between. Germline V gives CDR1 MNHNS, CDR2 SASEGT. CDR3 protein: CASSDWETEAFF. The CDR3 DNA reads TGTGCCAGCAGTGATTGGGAGACTGAAGCTTTCTTT.

The rearrangement uses TRBV5-1 and TRBJ1-2; weak D call: TRBD1 (5 bases). CDR3 length: 13 amino acids. V dropped 5 bases and J dropped 3 bases, with 11 bases sitting between them. From germline, CDR1 is SGHRS and CDR2 YFSETQ. In nucleotides, the CDR3 is TGCGCCAGCAGAGTCGACAGCGACTATGGCTACACCTTC. Its translation is CASRVDSDYGYTF.

This clone occurred a few times. The rearrangement links TRBV29-1 to TRBJ2-7; 8 bases map to TRBD2. Per germline, CDR1 SQVTM and CDR2 ANQGSEA. CDR3 length equals 12 residues. The ends lost 6 bases at V and 6 bases at J; junction bases unmatched: 7. The CDR3 sequence is CSVAGLAVEQYF. The CDR3 bases are TGCAGCGTCGCTGGACTAGCTGTCGAGCAGTACTTC.

The chain is built from TRBV11-2 and TRBJ2-7; 11 nucleotides align to TRBD2. This CDR3 has 15 residues. Trimming cost V 4 bases and J 3 bases; bases outside gene matches: 5. The germline V gene encodes CDR1 SGHAT and CDR2 FQNNGV. CDR3 sequence reads: CASSYLAGGRYEQYF. DNA of the CDR3: TGTGCCAGCAGCTATCTAGCGGGAGGTCGCTACGAGCAGTACTTC.

This clone was detected a few times. In DNA form, the CDR3 reads TGTGCCATCAGTGTAGGGACTAACTATGGCTACACCTTC. It encodes CAISVGTNYGYTF. This chain uses TRBV10-3 with TRBJ1-2, with D unclear. Trimming took 4 bases from V and 0 from J, leaving 6 bases between them. Germline loops: CDR1 ENHRY, CDR2 SYGVKD. The CDR3 contains 13 residues.

This chain connects TRBV2 to TRBJ1-4; 8 bases match TRBD1. The CDR3 has 15 amino acids. The V and J ends lost 6 bases and 8 bases, in that order; junction bases with no gene match: 11. CDR1 is SNHLY, CDR2 FYNNEI, per germline. CDR3 sequence: CASSPQGAVGEKLFF. CDR3 bases: TGTGCCAGCAGCCCCCAGGGGGCCGTTGGGGAAAAACTGTTTTTT.

The chain uses TRBV30 and TRBJ1-2, with TRBD1 as a possible D gene (6 bases). The V and J ends lost 0 bases and 4 bases respectively, with 12 bases between them. CDR1 GTSNPN and CDR2 SVGIG come from the germline V gene (reference sequence). The CDR3 has 14 amino acids. Here the CDR3 DNA reads TGTGCCTGGAGTGTCCGGACAGCCCGCTATGGCTACACCTTC. It translates to CAWSVRTARYGYTF.

J is TRBJ2-7 and V is TRBV3-1 (or the pseudogene TRBV3-2); a possible D gene is TRBD2 (5 bases). V lost 4 bases and J lost 5, with 18 bases in between. CDR3 size: 15 residues. Looked up from germline, CDR1 is LGHDT and CDR2 is YNNKEL (reference sequence). DNA for the CDR3: TGTGCCAGCAGCCTCCGGCGGCGGGCCCATAACGAGCAGTACTTC. Encoded protein: CASSLRRRAHNEQYF.

The V call is TRBV5-1, the J call TRBJ2-1, with 10 bases that match TRBD2. V shed 1 base, J shed 8 bases, and the junction held 3 bases outside the gene matches. The CDR3 sequence is 14 residues long. The germline V gene has CDR1 SGHRS and CDR2 YFSETQ. The CDR3 loop is CASSLSGRAHEQFF. The CDR3 DNA reads TGCGCCAGCAGCTTGAGCGGGAGGGCCCATGAGCAGTTCTTC.

The chain is built from TRBV7-8 and TRBJ2-1; 8 bases are shared with TRBD2. The CDR3 has 15 residues. CDR1 and CDR2 (germline): SGHVS, FQNEAQ. V dropped 2 bases and J dropped 1; count of bases not matched to a gene: 1. The DNA of the CDR3 is TGTGCCAGCAGCTTATCGGGGGGGTCCTACAATGAGCAGTTCTTC. Protein: CASSLSGGSYNEQFF.

This chain connects TRBV6-5 to TRBJ2-7; maybe TRBD1 (6 bases). The V and J ends lost 6 bases and 2 bases respectively, with 17 bases between them. The CDR3 spans 15 residues. Germline CDR1 MNHEY, CDR2 SVGAGI. The chain's CDR3 is CASSPWWTEAYEQYF. The CDR3 DNA follows: TGTGCCAGCAGCCCCTGGTGGACAGAGGCCTACGAGCAGTACTTC.

This chain connects TRBV5-1 to TRBJ2-7; D is ambiguous. This CDR3 has 13 amino acids. Per the germline V gene, CDR1 is SGHRS and CDR2 is YFSETQ. V was trimmed by 0 bases and J by 8 bases, leaving 12 bases between them. The CDR3 DNA sequence: TGCGCCAGCAGCTTGGGTGACGGCGCCCAGCAGTACTTC. Residues: CASSLGDGAQQYF.

V usage is TRBV18 and J usage is TRBJ1-6; the match to TRBD1 covers 7 bases. The CDR3 is made up of 16 amino acids. Germline values: CDR1 KGHSH, CDR2 LQKENI. The ends lost 0 bases at V and 7 bases at J; junction bases unmatched: 6. The CDR3 is CASSPPTGIGNSPLHF. In nucleotides, the CDR3 is TGTGCCAGCTCACCACCGACAGGGATCGGGAATTCACCCCTCCACTTT.

V and J are TRBV6-5 and TRBJ2-7; D unclear. V lost 6 bases and J 2 bases, leaving 8 bases between the germline ends. This CDR3 has 12 residues. Germline-derived CDR1 and CDR2 are MNHEY and SVGAGI. CDR3 bases: TGTGCCAGCAGAGCCCTACCCTACGAGCAGTACTTC. Encoded protein: CASRALPYEQYF.

The genes are TRBV3-1 (or the pseudogene TRBV3-2) and TRBJ2-1, with 7 bases fitting TRBD2. The germline V gene encodes CDR1 LGHDT and CDR2 YNNKEL (reference sequence). CDR3 length equals 12 residues. The junction had 7 bases not matched to a gene; V was cut back by 7 bases and J by 10 bases. The CDR3 sequence is CASIGWGGEQFF. The DNA of the CDR3 is TGTGCCAGCATCGGATGGGGAGGGGAGCAGTTCTTC.